This TCR beta chain was identified during a study of early T cells in non-severe SARS-CoV-2 infection (dated by TCRdb to the early 2020s). Broadly, across the study: Bulk RNA from unsorted whole blood was used for TCR sequencing, so alpha and beta chains could not be paired.

Libraries were built with 5' RACE. The instrument given in TCRdb is NextSeq 500. The TCR library protocol attached unique molecular identifiers to individual cDNA molecules to correct for sequencing error and PCR bias. Both TCR alpha and beta chains were sequenced, and tight co-correlation was observed between alpha and beta sequence abundances in each sample. The paper's processing steps were these. Decombinator V4 was used to annotate TCR sequences for V gene, J gene and CDR3. TCRs were defined as expanded if a significant change between any two time points was detected under a Poisson model with p below 0.0001. TCR abundances were normalised to the total number of TCRs sequenced in each sample and reported as counts per million. MAIT TCRs were defined by TRAV1-2 paired with TRAJ12, TRAJ20 or TRAJ33, and iNKT TCRs by TRAV10 paired with TRAJ18. VDJdb, accessed 1 November 2021, was searched for CMV, EBV and SARS-CoV-2 annotated TCRs, excluding TCRs annotated for multiple antigens. TCRdb reran the public reads through fastp at Q25 and MiXCR, keeping productive beta chains. Rows with a matching CDR3 protein are joined into one entry that keeps the most common DNA and genes. The V and J calls and clone size are TCRdb's, not the authors'. This sample holds tens of thousands of distinct CDR3 sequences; 10% to 15% were observed only once. The ten most abundant clones make up approximately 4.7% of the sample.

This clonotype was recorded at least ten times. Its antigen is unknown. Qualities for individual bases were not recorded, and no much larger clone is one base off. A case-control design nested within a healthcare worker cohort in London, UK, was used, with weekly nasopharyngeal swab PCR tests and blood sampling performed. Healthcare workers were recruited between 23 and 31 March 2020, during the week of the UK lockdown, and were followed weekly for up to about 15 weeks. Here is what the overall study found, with its caveats: VDJdb matching was skewed toward anti-spike CD8 responses and likely underestimated virus-specific expansions, missing private and CD4 specificities.

The junction shows trimming of 4 bases on V and 6 bases on J, and the gene matches do not reach 7 bases of it. Reading the germline V gene gives CDR1 MGHDK and CDR2 SYGVNS. From the cysteine up to the phenylalanine, the CDR3 has a length of 14 residues. Just the 42-base CDR3 DNA is kept, in frame starting at base 1. The chain employs TRBV25-1 and TRBJ2-5, and 8 junctional nucleotides match TRBD1. Sequencing was performed on whole blood, taken at baseline. The receptor was derived from an adult who was a healthcare worker with PCR-confirmed SARS-CoV-2 infection or an uninfected control (not recorded which). The bases read TGTGCCAGCAGTGTCACAGGGGGTAAACAGACCCAGTACTTC. Its translation reads: CASSVTGGKQTQYF.